These 16 T cell receptor beta chains were all obtained from the same sample, sequenced in a study of shared clonotypes between healthy human individuals (dated by TCRdb to 2020 to 2022). Receptors were amplified or captured by the immunoSEQ multiplex PCR assay. The table comes from immuneACCESS by way of TCRdb, which keeps in-frame sequences with V and J called. Part of the clones is missing from these tables; in studies checked, under half for an unresolved V gene and the rest for unknown reasons. Across this sample there are around 500,000 clones, with more than 65% seen only once. The top ten clonotypes cover roughly 13% of the sample. The sample consisted of PBMCs. The receptors come from a woman aged 40 to 50 in good health. Some clones in this sample may be carry-over from other donors' samples.

The chain recombines TRBV5-1 with TRBJ2-1, with D perhaps matching TRBD1 (5 bases). This CDR3 is built from 13 residues. Trimming left V 1 base short and J 8 bases short, with 10 bases between. Per germline, CDR1 SGHRS and CDR2 YFSETQ. The CDR3 region has the DNA TGCGCCAGCAGCTTGACAGGAATCGATGAGCAGTTCTTC. It codes for CASSLTGIDEQFF. Together with reference TRBV5-1 and TRBJ2-1, the CDR3 gives the full variable domain: KAGVTQTPRYLIKTRGQQVTLSCSPISGHRSVSWYQQTPGQGLQFLFEYFSETQRNKGNFPGRFSGRQFSNSRSEMNVSTLELGDSALYLCASSLTGIDEQFFGPGTRLTVL.

This clone was detected many times. This chain connects TRBV21-1 to TRBJ2-3; the listed D gene, TRBD2, was not tested against the DNA. TRBV21-1 represents a pseudogene. The CDR3 has 16 residues. The CDR3 protein is CASSKGTRGSTDTQYF. CDR3 in DNA: TGTGCCAGCAGCAAAGGTACCCGGGGATCCACAGATACGCAGTATTTT.

This chain uses TRBV28 with TRBJ1-2; unclear D gene. This CDR3 spans 13 amino acids. V shed 6 bases and J shed 1 base, with 9 bases lying between them. Germline CDR1 is MDHEN and CDR2 is SYDVKM. CDR3: CASSPRRNYGYTF. The CDR3 DNA reads as TGTGCCAGCAGCCCAAGACGTAACTATGGCTACACCTTC.

V usage is TRBV27 and J usage is TRBJ2-7; 8 nucleotides agree with TRBD2. Germline CDR1 reads MNHEY; CDR2 reads SMNVEV (reference sequence). The CDR3 covers 16 residues. Germline trimming cut 1 base from V and 3 bases from J; bases unmatched to any gene: 8. The CDR3 region is CASSLFTAGEGYEQYF. The CDR3 DNA sequence: TGTGCCAGCAGTTTATTTACAGCGGGAGAGGGCTACGAGCAGTACTTC.

The chain links TRBV19 to TRBJ1-1; 10 nucleotides align to TRBD1. The CDR3 length is 13 residues. Germline values: CDR1 LNHDA, CDR2 SQIVND (reference sequence). V gave up 6 bases and J gave up 4 bases; unmatched junction bases: 2. The CDR3, as DNA: TGTGCCAGTAGGGACAGGGGGGTCACTGAAGCTTTCTTT. It codes for CASRDRGVTEAFF. The full variable domain, rest sourced from reference TRBV19 and TRBJ1-1, is DGGITQSPKYLFRKEGQNVTLSCEQNLNHDAMYWYRQDPGQGLRLIYYSQIVNDFQKGDIAEGYSVSREKKESFPLTVTSAQKNPTAFYLCASRDRGVTEAFFGQGTRLTVV.

The V call is TRBV4-3, the J call TRBJ2-7; D possibly uses TRBD1 or TRBD2 (5 bases each). V was clipped by 4 bases and J by 0 bases, with 19 bases between them. The germline V gene has CDR1 LGHNA and CDR2 YSLEER. The CDR3 is 17 amino acids. The DNA for the CDR3 is TGCGCCAGCAGCCCCCGGGACGGTGGGGTGAGCTCCTACGAGCAGTACTTC. Amino acid sequence: CASSPRDGGVSSYEQYF.

The chain is built from TRBV4-2 and TRBJ2-5; 7 nucleotides match TRBD1. Germline V gives CDR1 LGHNA, CDR2 YNFKEQ. There are 16 residues in the CDR3. Trimming at V came to 6 bases and at J to 5 bases, leaving 15 bases not matched to a gene. The CDR3 region is CASSGQGQGVSETQYF. CDR3 DNA: TGTGCCAGCAGTGGTCAGGGGCAGGGGGTTAGTGAGACCCAGTACTTC.

This chain joins TRBV28 and TRBJ1-5; TRBD1 is a possible D gene (6 bases). Per the germline V gene, CDR1 is MDHEN and CDR2 is SYDVKM. Trimming shortened V by 4 bases and J by 2 bases, and 9 bases separated the two germline ends. This CDR3 is 14 amino acids long. The CDR3 nucleotides read TGTGCCAGCAGTTATCGACAGGGCAATCAGCCCCAGCATTTT. Translating it yields CASSYRQGNQPQHF.

This chain joins TRBV5-6 and TRBJ2-1; D possibly matches TRBD1 or TRBD2 (5 bases each). The V and J ends lost 4 bases and 7 bases respectively, with 12 bases between them. Looked up from germline, CDR1 is SGHDT and CDR2 is YYEEEE. The CDR3 runs to 13 residues. CDR3 in DNA: TGTGCCAGCAGCCCAGGGAGTCTGAATGAGCAGTTCTTC. It encodes CASSPGSLNEQFF.

A remark on this clone: A read error likely explains this, since a far larger clone differs by one base. This sequence joins TRBV4-1 and TRBJ2-5; perhaps TRBD1 as D (6 bases). CDR3 length: 14 amino acids. Trimming removed 2 bases from V and 5 bases from J, with 12 bases in between. Germline assignment: CDR1 MGHRA and CDR2 YSYEKL. This chain's CDR3 is CASSQRTDGETQYF. The CDR3 DNA reads as TGCGCCAGCAGCCAACGGACAGACGGCGAGACCCAGTACTTC.

V is TRBV18 and J is TRBJ2-7; TRBD1 agrees at 10 bases. J lost 1 base, V lost 3 bases, and 6 bases had no gene match. From germline, CDR1 is KGHSH and CDR2 LQKENI. The CDR3 covers 16 residues. CDR3 bases: TGTGCCAGCTCACCGGGGACAGGGGCCTTATCCTACGAGCAGTACTTC. Translation: CASSPGTGALSYEQYF.

The V gene is TRBV9, the J gene TRBJ2-3; 9 bases are shared with TRBD1. V was clipped by 2 bases and J by 4 bases; unmatched bases: 8. The CDR3 is 16 residues long. Germline CDR1 reads SGDLS; CDR2 reads YYNGEE. CDR3 coding DNA: TGTGCCAGCAGCGTCTCGGGACAGGGCGGCGCAGATACGCAGTATTTT. Its translation is CASSVSGQGGADTQYF. Complete variable domain (other parts from reference TRBV9 and TRBJ2-3): DSGVTQTPKHLITATGQRVTLRCSPRSGDLSVYWYQQSLDQGLQFLIQYYNGEERAKGNILERFSAQQFPDLHSELNLSSLELGDSALYFCASSVSGQGGADTQYFGPGTRLTVL.

This chain links TRBV10-3 with TRBJ2-1, with D tentatively TRBD1 (6 bases). V was trimmed by 0 bases and J by 4 bases, leaving 13 bases between them. The CDR3 has 16 amino acids. Looked up from germline, CDR1 is ENHRY and CDR2 is SYGVKD. The CDR3 is CAISESGAPRYNEQFF. CDR3 bases: TGTGCCATCAGTGAGTCGGGGGCCCCCAGGTACAATGAGCAGTTCTTC.

Concerning this clone: A much larger clone is a single base away; this may be a read error. The chain links TRBV7-3 to TRBJ2-1; the D gene is possibly TRBD2 (6 bases). This CDR3 contains 12 residues. Germline CDR1 SGHTA, CDR2 FQGTGA. CDR3 residues: CAGSLRGGEQFF. The CDR3 region has the DNA TGTGCCGGCAGCTTAAGAGGAGGGGAGCAGTTCTTC.

The V call is TRBV14, the J call TRBJ2-7; TRBD2 agrees at 13 bases. This CDR3 has 16 amino acids. Germline CDR1 SGHDN, CDR2 FVKESK. Losses at the gene ends were 4 bases for V and 2 bases for J; bases not matched to a gene: 5. CDR3 DNA sequence: TGTGCCAGCAGCCTCGGGACTAGCGGGAAGACCTACGAGCAGTACTTC. This encodes CASSLGTSGKTYEQYF.

A few counts support this clone. The chain joins TRBV5-1 to TRBJ2-2; 8 nucleotides align to TRBD1. CDR1 and CDR2 (germline): SGHRS, YFSETQ. The CDR3 sequence is 14 residues long. V shed 4 bases, J shed 2 bases, and the junction held 1 base outside the gene matches. The CDR3 coding sequence is TGCGCCAGCAGCGGACAGGGCAACACCGGGGAGCTGTTTTTT. This codes for CASSGQGNTGELFF.